This is a list of T cell receptor beta chains from one sample in a study of T cells after yellow fever vaccination. TCRdb re-called the 5' RACE reads through MiXCR, storing one row per CDR3 protein. The sample records some 600,000 distinct CDR3 sequences, around 16% being singletons. This specimen consisted of PBMCs, obtained 5 days after the first yellow fever vaccination. These receptors were obtained from a man between 18 and 29 years old who received the YFV17D yellow fever vaccine. Both conserved end residues are part of each CDR3. The D gene is left open where the match is weak. Size is omitted from some rows. Given values are once, few, many or a class for expanded clones.

>14|NA|NA|TRBV12-3/TRBV12-4|TRBJ1-1
TGTGCCAGCACCTCCTCGGGCGGGAACACTGAAGCTTTCTTT
CASTSSGGNTEAFF
>14|NA|few|TRBV13|TRBJ1-2
TGTGCCAGCAGCTTCCCAGGTTATAACTATGGCTACACCTTC
CASSFPGYNYGYTF
>14|NA|NA|TRBV6-5|TRBJ1-1
TGTGCCAGCAGTTACTCGACAGCGAACACTGAAGCTTTCTTT
CASSYSTANTEAFF
>13|NA|NA|TRBV29-1|TRBJ1-4
TGCAGCGTTGAAGGACAGCTTAATGAAAAACTGTTTTTT
CSVEGQLNEKLFF
>15|TRBD1|few|TRBV7-2|TRBJ2-5
TGTGCCAGCAGCTCACAGGGGGCTGTTGGAGAGACCCAGTACTTC
CASSSQGAVGETQYF
>14|TRBD1|NA|TRBV5-1|TRBJ2-7
TGCGCCAGCAGCTTGGCGGGACAGGTACATGGGCAGTACTTC
CASSLAGQVHGQYF
>14|NA|many|TRBV7-9|TRBJ1-6
TGTGCCAGCAGCTTAGACAGGGAACACTCACCCCTCCACTTT
CASSLDREHSPLHF
>13|NA|many|TRBV7-2|TRBJ2-6
TGTGGGGCGAGATTCGCTGGGGCCAACGTCCTGACTTTC
CGARFAGANVLTF
>12|NA|NA|TRBV29-1|TRBJ1-1
TGCAGCGTTGATTCGGGGTACACTGAAGCTTTCTTT
CSVDSGYTEAFF
>16|TRBD1|few|TRBV4-1|TRBJ1-1
TGCGCCAACAGCCAAACTGGACAGGTGGCAAACACTGAAGCTTTCTTT
CANSQTGQVANTEAFF
>19|TRBD2|NA|TRBV7-3|TRBJ2-1
TGTGCCAGCAGCTTAACTCCTAGCGGGGGGATCAGCTCCTACAATGAGCAGTTCTTC
CASSLTPSGGISSYNEQFF
>17|TRBD2|few|TRBV29-1|TRBJ2-2
TGCAGCGTTGAAGATCTACAGGAGCGGGGGGGCGCCGGGGAGCTGTTTTTT
CSVEDLQERGGAGELFF
>15|TRBD1|few|TRBV9|TRBJ1-6
TGTGCCAGCAGCGCCGACCGGGACAGTAACTCACCCCTCCACTTT
CASSADRDSNSPLHF
>14|NA|NA|TRBV4-3|TRBJ1-2
TGCGCCAGCAGCCAAGATCGGGGTGGGAAAGGCTACACCTTC
CASSQDRGGKGYTF
>14|NA|few|TRBV19|TRBJ1-1
TGTGCCAGTAGTATAGCCGGGCCTCTCGTGGAGGCTTTCTTT
CASSIAGPLVEAFF
>15|NA|few|TRBV7-9|TRBJ2-4
TGTGCCAGCAGCCCATGGGGGGGCACAGGAGACATTCAGTACTTC
CASSPWGGTGDIQYF
>13|NA|few|TRBV12-3/TRBV12-4|TRBJ2-2
TGTGCCAGCAGCCTGAGACCCACCGGGGAGCTGTTTTTT
CASSLRPTGELFF
>16|NA|NA|TRBV29-1|TRBJ2-5
TGCAGCGTTGAAGGCCCCGAAAACACGATCCAAGAGACCCAGTACTTC
CSVEGPENTIQETQYF
>14|NA|many|TRBV24-1|TRBJ1-5
TGTGCCACCAGTTCCGGGGGATGGGATCAGCCCCAGCATTTT
CATSSGGWDQPQHF
>18|NA|few|TRBV4-1|TRBJ2-3
TGCGCCAGCAGCCAAGGTCCGGCTAGCGGTTTACAGGGGGATACGCAGTATTTT
CASSQGPASGLQGDTQYF
>14|TRBD1|few|TRBV29-1|TRBJ1-5
TGCAGCACGGACAGGGAAGACCGCAATCAGCCCCAGCATTTT
CSTDREDRNQPQHF
>11|NA|NA|TRBV10-2|TRBJ2-4
TGCGCCAGCAGTGAATTGGGCATTCAGTACTTC
CASSELGIQYF
>13|NA|few|TRBV20-1|TRBJ2-7
TGCAGTGTCCCCGCCGGGCGGGGATACGAGCAGTACTTC
CSVPAGRGYEQYF
>17|TRBD1|NA|TRBV12-3/TRBV12-4|TRBJ2-5
TGTGCCAGCAGTTTAGAGTGGGGGGGACAGGGAGATGAGACCCAGTACTTC
CASSLEWGGQGDETQYF
>16|NA|few|TRBV6-2/TRBV6-3|TRBJ2-1
TGTGCCAGCAGTTACAGGCCCCCAAGCTCCTACAATGAGCAGTTCTTC
CASSYRPPSSYNEQFF
>14|NA|NA|TRBV20-1|TRBJ1-2
TGCAGTGCCAATCAACACCGAAACCATTATGGCTACACCTTC
CSANQHRNHYGYTF
>15|TRBD1|NA|TRBV5-4|TRBJ2-5
TGTGCCAGCAGCCCGAAAGGGACAGCTCAAGAGACCCAGTACTTC
CASSPKGTAQETQYF
>13|NA|few|TRBV7-9|TRBJ2-5
TGTGCCAGCAACGGGTACTTGAGGGAGACCCAGTACTTC
CASNGYLRETQYF
>11|NA|few|TRBV2|TRBJ1-1
TGTGCCAGCAGTGGACCAGGTGAAGCTTTCTTT
CASSGPGEAFF
>14|TRBD1|NA|TRBV9|TRBJ1-1
TGTGCCAGCAGCGTAGCGACAGGGGGCACTGAAGCTTTCTTT
CASSVATGGTEAFF
>15|NA|NA|TRBV4-1|TRBJ1-1
TGCGCCAGCAGCCAAGGCTCGGGATGGAACACTGAAGCTTTCTTT
CASSQGSGWNTEAFF
>14|NA|few|TRBV3-1|TRBJ2-5
TGTGCCAGCAGCGAAGACCCCTTCCGGGAGACCCAGTACTTC
CASSEDPFRETQYF
>16|NA|NA|TRBV5-4|TRBJ2-2
TGTGCCAGCAGCAAAATTGCAGGCGGGGACACCGGGGAGCTGTTTTTT
CASSKIAGGDTGELFF
>16|TRBD2|NA|TRBV7-6|TRBJ2-7
TGTGCCAGCACCCCCGGAGCGGGGCCTACGTCCTACGAGCAGTACTTC
CASTPGAGPTSYEQYF
>15|NA|few|TRBV4-1|TRBJ2-5
TGCGCCAGCAGCCAGTATCCGGGACACTCTCAGACCCAGTACTTC
CASSQYPGHSQTQYF
>17|NA|NA|TRBV20-1|TRBJ1-4
TGCAGTGCTAGAGATCATACGGGGGTCTCAACTAATGAAAAACTGTTTTTT
CSARDHTGVSTNEKLFF
>15|NA|few|TRBV7-2|TRBJ1-2
TGTGCCAGCAGCTTATTGGGACAAACTAACTATGGCTACACCTTC
CASSLLGQTNYGYTF